This T cell receptor (beta chain) was obtained from a study of identifying expanded T cells in peripheral blood. Collection occurred without any documented infections or immune events in donors. Regarding the study as a whole: Over around two and four weeks, about 15 and 18 clones changed, versus roughly 1.2 between replicates. Variance in clone template counts between approximately two-week samples significantly increased with total template count across all healthy donors.

About this clone: No antigen is known for it.

The protocol was immunoSEQ multiplex PCR, while the TCRdb copy is restricted to in-frame clones and leaves out a portion. The sample lists 95,000 to 100,000 clones; roughly nine tenths were seen once. The TCR originated in a person aged 18 to 75 in good health. Sequenced sample: blood.

The CDR3 region has the DNA TGCGCCAGCAGCCGCGACGGACAGGATTATGGCTACACCTTC. It translates to CASSRDGQDYGYTF. This chain uses TRBV5-1 with TRBJ1-2; 7 bases match TRBD1. This CDR3 is 14 amino acids long. Germline trimming cut 4 bases from V and 5 bases from J; bases unmatched to any gene: 8. The V gene's germline CDR1 is SGHRS and CDR2 YFSETQ.